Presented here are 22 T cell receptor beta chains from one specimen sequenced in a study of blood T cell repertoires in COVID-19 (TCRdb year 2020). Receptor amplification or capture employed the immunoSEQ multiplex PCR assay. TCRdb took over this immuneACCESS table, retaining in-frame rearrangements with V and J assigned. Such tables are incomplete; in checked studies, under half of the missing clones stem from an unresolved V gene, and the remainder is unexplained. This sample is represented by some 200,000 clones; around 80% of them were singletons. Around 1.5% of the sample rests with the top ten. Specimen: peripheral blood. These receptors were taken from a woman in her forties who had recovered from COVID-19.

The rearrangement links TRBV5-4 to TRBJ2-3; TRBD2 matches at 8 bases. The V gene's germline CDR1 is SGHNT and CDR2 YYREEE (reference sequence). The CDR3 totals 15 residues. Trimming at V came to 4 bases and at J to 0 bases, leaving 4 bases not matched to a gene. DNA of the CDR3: TGTGCCAGCAGCACCCGGGGGGGCAGCACAGATACGCAGTATTTT. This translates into CASSTRGGSTDTQYF.

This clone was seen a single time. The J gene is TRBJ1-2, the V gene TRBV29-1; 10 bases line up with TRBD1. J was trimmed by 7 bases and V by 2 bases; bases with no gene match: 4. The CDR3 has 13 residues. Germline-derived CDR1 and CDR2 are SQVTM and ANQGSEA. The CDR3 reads CSVERDRGSGYTF. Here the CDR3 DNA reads TGCAGCGTTGAAAGGGACAGGGGTAGTGGCTACACCTTC.

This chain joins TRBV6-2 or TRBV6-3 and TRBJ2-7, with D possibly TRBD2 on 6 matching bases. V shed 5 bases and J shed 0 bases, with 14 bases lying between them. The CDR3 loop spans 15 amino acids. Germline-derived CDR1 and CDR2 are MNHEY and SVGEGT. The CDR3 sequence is CASSDRGSYSYEQYF. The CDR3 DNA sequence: TGTGCCAGCAGTGATCGGGGGTCGTACTCCTACGAGCAGTACTTC.

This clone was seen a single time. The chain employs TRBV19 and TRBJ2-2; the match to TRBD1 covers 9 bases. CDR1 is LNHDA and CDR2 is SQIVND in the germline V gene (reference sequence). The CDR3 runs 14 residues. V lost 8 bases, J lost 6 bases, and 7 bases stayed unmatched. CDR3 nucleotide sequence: TGTGCCAGTTGGGGACAGGGACGGTCCGGGGAGCTGTTTTTT. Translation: CASWGQGRSGELFF.

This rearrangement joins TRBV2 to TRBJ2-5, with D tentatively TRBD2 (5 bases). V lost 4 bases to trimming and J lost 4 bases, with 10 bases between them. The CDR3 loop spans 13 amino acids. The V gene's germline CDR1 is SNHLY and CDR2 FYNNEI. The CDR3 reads CASSVDSLETQYF. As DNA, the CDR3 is TGTGCCAGCAGTGTGGACTCTCTAGAGACCCAGTACTTC.

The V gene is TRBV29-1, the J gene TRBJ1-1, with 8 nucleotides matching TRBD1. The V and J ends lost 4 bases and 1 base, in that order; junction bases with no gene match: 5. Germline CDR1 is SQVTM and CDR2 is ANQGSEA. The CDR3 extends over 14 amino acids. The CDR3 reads CSVARTGTNTEAFF. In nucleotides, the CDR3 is TGCAGCGTTGCCCGGACAGGGACGAACACTGAAGCTTTCTTT.

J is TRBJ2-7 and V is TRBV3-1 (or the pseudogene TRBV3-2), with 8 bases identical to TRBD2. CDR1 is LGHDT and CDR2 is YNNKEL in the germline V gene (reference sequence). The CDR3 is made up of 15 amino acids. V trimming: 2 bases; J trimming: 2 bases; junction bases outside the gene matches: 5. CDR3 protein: CASSQKAGAAYEQYF. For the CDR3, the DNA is TGTGCCAGCAGCCAAAAAGCGGGGGCGGCCTACGAGCAGTACTTC.

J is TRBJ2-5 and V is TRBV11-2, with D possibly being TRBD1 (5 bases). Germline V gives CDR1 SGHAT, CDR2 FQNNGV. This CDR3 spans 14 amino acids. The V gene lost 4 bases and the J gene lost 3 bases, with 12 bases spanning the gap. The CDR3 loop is CASSSWGAEETQYF. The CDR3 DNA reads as TGTGCCAGCAGCTCCTGGGGCGCAGAAGAGACCCAGTACTTC.

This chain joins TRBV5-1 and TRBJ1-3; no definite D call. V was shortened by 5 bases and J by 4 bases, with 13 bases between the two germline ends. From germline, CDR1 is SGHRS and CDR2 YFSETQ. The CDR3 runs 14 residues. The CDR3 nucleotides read TGCGCCAGCAGATTAGGAGTAGTCGGAAACACCATATATTTT. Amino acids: CASRLGVVGNTIYF.

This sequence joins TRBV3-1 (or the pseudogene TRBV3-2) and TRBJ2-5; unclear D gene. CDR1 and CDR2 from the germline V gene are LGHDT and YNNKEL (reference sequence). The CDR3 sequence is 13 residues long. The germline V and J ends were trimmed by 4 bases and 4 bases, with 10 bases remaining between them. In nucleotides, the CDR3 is TGTGCCAGCAGCCTCCTCTCCCTAGAGACCCAGTACTTC. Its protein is CASSLLSLETQYF.

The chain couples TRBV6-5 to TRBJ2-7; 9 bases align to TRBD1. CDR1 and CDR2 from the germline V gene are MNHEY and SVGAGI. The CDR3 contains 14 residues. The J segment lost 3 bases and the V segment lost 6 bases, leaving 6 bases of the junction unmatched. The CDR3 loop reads CASSRDRVNYEQYF. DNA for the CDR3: TGTGCCAGCAGCCGGGACAGGGTGAACTACGAGCAGTACTTC.

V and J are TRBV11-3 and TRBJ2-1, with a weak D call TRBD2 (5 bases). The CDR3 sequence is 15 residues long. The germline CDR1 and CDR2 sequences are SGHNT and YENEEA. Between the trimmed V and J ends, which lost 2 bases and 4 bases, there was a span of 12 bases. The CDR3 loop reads CASSLLTAGYNEQFF. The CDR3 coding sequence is TGTGCCAGCAGCTTACTGACCGCGGGTTACAATGAGCAGTTCTTC. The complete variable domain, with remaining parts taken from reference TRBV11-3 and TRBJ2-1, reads EAGVVQSPRYKIIEKKQPVAFWCNPISGHNTLYWYLQNLGQGPELLIRYENEEAVDDSQLPKDRFSAERLKGVDSTLKIQPAELGDSAVYLCASSLLTAGYNEQFFGPGTRLTVL.

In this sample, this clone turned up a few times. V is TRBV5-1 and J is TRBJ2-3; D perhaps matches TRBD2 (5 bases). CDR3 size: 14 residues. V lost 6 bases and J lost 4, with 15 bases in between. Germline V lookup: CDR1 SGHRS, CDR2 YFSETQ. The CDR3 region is CASTKNGEPDTQYF. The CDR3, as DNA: TGCGCCAGCACGAAAAACGGGGAGCCAGATACGCAGTATTTT.

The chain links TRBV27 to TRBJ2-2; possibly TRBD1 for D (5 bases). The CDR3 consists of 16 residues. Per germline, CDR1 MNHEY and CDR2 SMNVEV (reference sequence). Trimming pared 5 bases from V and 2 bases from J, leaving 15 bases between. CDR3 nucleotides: TGTGCCAGCAGTCCGACAGCACCACGAAACACCGGGGAGCTGTTTTTT. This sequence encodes CASSPTAPRNTGELFF.

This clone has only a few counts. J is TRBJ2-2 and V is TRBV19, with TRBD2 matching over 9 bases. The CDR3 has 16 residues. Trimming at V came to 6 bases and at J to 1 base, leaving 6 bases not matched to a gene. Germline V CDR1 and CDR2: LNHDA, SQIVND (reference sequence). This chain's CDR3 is CASRRAGGQNTGELFF. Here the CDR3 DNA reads TGTGCCAGTAGGAGAGCGGGGGGCCAGAACACCGGGGAGCTGTTTTTT.

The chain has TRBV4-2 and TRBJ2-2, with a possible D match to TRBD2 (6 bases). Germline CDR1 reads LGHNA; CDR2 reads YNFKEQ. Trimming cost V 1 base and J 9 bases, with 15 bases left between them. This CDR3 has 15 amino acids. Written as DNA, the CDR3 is TGTGCCAGCAGCCAAGCCGGAGGGGACCTAAGGGAGCTGTTTTTT. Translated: CASSQAGGDLRELFF.

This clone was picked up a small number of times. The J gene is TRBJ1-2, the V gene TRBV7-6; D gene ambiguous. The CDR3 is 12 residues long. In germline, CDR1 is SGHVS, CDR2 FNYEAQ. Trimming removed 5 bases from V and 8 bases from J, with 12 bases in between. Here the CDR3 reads CASSPLVGGYTF. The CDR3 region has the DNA TGTGCCAGCAGCCCGCTCGTGGGCGGCTACACCTTC.

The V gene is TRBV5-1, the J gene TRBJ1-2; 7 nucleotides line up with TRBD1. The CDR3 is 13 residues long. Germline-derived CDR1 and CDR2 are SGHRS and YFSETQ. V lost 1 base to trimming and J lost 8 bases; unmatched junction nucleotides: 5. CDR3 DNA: TGCGCCAGCAGCTTGAGACAGGGAGAAGGCTACACCTTC. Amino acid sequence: CASSLRQGEGYTF.

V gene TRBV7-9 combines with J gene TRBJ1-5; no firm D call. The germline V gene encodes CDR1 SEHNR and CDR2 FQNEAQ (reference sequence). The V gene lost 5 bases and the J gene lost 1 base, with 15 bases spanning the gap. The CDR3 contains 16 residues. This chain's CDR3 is CASSLTRVESNQPQHF. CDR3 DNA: TGTGCCAGCAGCCTAACACGGGTGGAAAGCAATCAGCCCCAGCATTTT.

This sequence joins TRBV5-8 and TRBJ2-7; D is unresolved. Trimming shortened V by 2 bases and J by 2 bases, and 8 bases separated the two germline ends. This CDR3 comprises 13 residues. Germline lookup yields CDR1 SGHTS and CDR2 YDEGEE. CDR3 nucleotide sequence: TGTGCCAGCAGCTTTGCGGATACCTACGAGCAGTACTTC. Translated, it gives CASSFADTYEQYF.

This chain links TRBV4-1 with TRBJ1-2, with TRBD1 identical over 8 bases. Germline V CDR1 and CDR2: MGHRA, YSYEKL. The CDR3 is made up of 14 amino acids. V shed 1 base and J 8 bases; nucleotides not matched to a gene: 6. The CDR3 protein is CASSQATGVDGYTF. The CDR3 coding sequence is TGCGCCAGCAGCCAAGCGACAGGGGTAGACGGCTACACCTTC.

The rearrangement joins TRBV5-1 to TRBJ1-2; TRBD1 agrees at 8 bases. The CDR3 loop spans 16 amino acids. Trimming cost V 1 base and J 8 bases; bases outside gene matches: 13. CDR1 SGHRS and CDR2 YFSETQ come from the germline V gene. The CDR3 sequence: CASSLRGLTGDLGYTF. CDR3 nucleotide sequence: TGCGCCAGCAGCTTGAGGGGGCTGACAGGGGACTTGGGCTACACCTTC.